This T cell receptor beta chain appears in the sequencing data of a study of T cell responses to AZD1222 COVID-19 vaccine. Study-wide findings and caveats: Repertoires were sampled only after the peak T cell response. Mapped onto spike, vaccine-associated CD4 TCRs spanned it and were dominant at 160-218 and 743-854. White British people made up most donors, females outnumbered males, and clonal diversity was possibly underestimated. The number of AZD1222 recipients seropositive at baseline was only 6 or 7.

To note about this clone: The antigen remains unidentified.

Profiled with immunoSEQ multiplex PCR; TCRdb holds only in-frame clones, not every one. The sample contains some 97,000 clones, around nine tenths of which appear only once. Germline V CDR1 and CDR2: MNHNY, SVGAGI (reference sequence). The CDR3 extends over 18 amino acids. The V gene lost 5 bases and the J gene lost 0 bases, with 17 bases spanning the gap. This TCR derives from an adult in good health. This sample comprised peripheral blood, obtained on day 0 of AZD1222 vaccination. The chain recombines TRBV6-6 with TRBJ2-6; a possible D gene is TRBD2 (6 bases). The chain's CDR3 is CASSRGEAGNSGANVLTF. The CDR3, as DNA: TGTGCCAGCAGTCGAGGGGAGGCAGGCAACTCTGGGGCCAACGTCCTGACTTTC.